The clone carrying this TCR beta chain was observed a single time. Its antigen remains unknown. This entry is derived from a study of cytomegalovirus exposure and HLA in healthy donors. General study points: Most TCR sequences showed up rarely, but some public TCRs showed up in many donors.

The PCR was carried out with 60 Vbeta primers and 13 Jbeta primers. Assay: immunoSEQ multiplex PCR; the TCRdb copy retains only in-frame clones and omits some. Among about 110,000 clones listed, 76% were seen once. The germline V gene has CDR1 SGDLS and CDR2 YYNGEE. CDR3 length: 12 amino acids. V shed 4 bases and J shed 7 bases, with 12 bases lying between them. The rearrangement links TRBV9 to TRBJ2-7, with D uncertain. This TCR derives from a woman aged 45-65 years in good health and CMV-seropositive. Sequencing used PBMCs. CDR3 coding DNA: TGTGCCAGCAGCCCCGCTTTCGGGGAGCAGTACTTC. The encoded protein is CASSPAFGEQYF.